The 22 T cell receptor beta chains below were found in one sample sequenced in a study of blood T cell repertoires in COVID-19 (dated by TCRdb to 2020 to 2021). Library preparation was by the immunoSEQ multiplex PCR assay. What TCRdb holds here is the immuneACCESS table cut down to in-frame rearrangements. Part of the clones is not present; checked against another copy, under half of the missing clones reflect an unresolved V gene, and the others are unexplained. This sample comprises around 80,000 clones, approximately 80% of them detected only once. The biggest ten clones account for 12% of the sample. Sequencing was carried out using peripheral blood. Receptor source: a man aged 80 or over with acute or convalescent COVID-19.

About this clone itself: This CDR3 is also generated by other DNA sequences in the sample. The chain employs TRBV18 and TRBJ1-1, with 9 nucleotides matching TRBD1. CDR3 length: 13 residues. V was clipped by 3 bases and J by 4 bases; unmatched bases: 0. Germline values: CDR1 KGHSH, CDR2 LQKENI. CDR3 nucleotides: TGTGCCAGCTCACCGACAGGGGGCACTGAAGCTTTCTTT. It codes for CASSPTGGTEAFF.

The J gene is TRBJ2-7, the V gene TRBV19; TRBD1 aligns across 8 bases. The CDR3 has 16 residues. In germline, CDR1 is LNHDA, CDR2 SQIVND (reference sequence). V gave up 6 bases and J gave up 2 bases; unmatched junction bases: 12. CDR3 coding DNA: TGTGCCAGTAGCTCACTGACAGGGGCGAAGACCTACGAGCAGTACTTC. This encodes CASSSLTGAKTYEQYF.

The rearrangement uses TRBV5-8 and TRBJ1-5; D is perhaps TRBD1 (5 bases). Germline loops: CDR1 SGHTS, CDR2 YDEGEE. The CDR3 is made up of 17 amino acids. Trimming removed 1 base at V and 0 bases at J, with 14 bases between. CDR3 residues: CASSLFRAFYSNQPQHF. CDR3 sequence (DNA): TGTGCCAGCAGCTTGTTCAGGGCGTTCTATAGCAATCAGCCCCAGCATTTT.

The J gene is TRBJ1-1, the V gene TRBV7-9; D remains unclear. Germline CDR1 reads SEHNR; CDR2 reads FQNEAQ (reference sequence). This CDR3 is 12 amino acids long. Trimming took off 2 bases at V and 6 bases at J, with 7 bases between the two ends. The CDR3 sequence is CASSLKRAEAFF. CDR3 DNA sequence: TGTGCCAGCAGCTTAAAGAGGGCTGAAGCTTTCTTT.

This chain connects TRBV7-9 to TRBJ2-5, with TRBD1 as a possible D gene (7 bases). Per germline, CDR1 SEHNR and CDR2 FQNEAQ (reference sequence). Trimming left V 5 bases short and J 4 bases short, with 14 bases between. The CDR3 totals 14 residues. CDR3 DNA: TGTGCCAGCAGCCAGGGGGGAGTCGCAGAGACCCAGTACTTC. Translating it yields CASSQGGVAETQYF.

The rearrangement links TRBV3-1 (or the pseudogene TRBV3-2) to TRBJ2-5; D is uncertain. With the DNA end fitting TRBJ2-7 better, the J assignment may be wrong. The length of the CDR3 is 12 residues. Germline CDR1 reads LGHDT; CDR2 reads YNNKEL (reference sequence). This chain's CDR3 is CASSPSSYEQYF. For the CDR3, the DNA is TGTGCCAGCAGCCCGAGCTCCTACGAGCAGTACTTC.

The chain is built from TRBV2 and TRBJ2-1; no reliable D call. From germline, CDR1 is SNHLY and CDR2 FYNNEI. Trimming left V 3 bases short and J 9 bases short, with 9 bases between. The CDR3 is 12 amino acids. DNA for the CDR3: TGTGCCAGCAGTGATTTGCTCGGTGAGCAGTTCTTC. It specifies CASSDLLGEQFF.

This chain uses TRBV6-1 with TRBJ1-5; unclear D gene. The V gene's germline CDR1 is MNHNS and CDR2 SASEGT. This CDR3 is built from 13 residues. Trimming pared 3 bases from V and 7 bases from J, leaving 10 bases between. Written as DNA, the CDR3 is TGTGCCAGCAGTGACAGGATTTGGCAGCCCCAGCATTTT. Translation gives CASSDRIWQPQHF.

The rearrangement uses TRBV9 and TRBJ2-7; D remains ambiguous. Trimming left V 4 bases short and J 1 base short, with 12 bases between. Per the germline V gene, CDR1 is SGDLS and CDR2 is YYNGEE. The CDR3 contains 14 residues. The CDR3 nucleotides read TGTGCCAGCAGCCCTAATTCCCGGTCCTACGAGCAGTACTTC. Amino acid sequence: CASSPNSRSYEQYF.

On this clone: The junction and the germline gene differ at one end; a read error may be behind it. The V gene is TRBV29-1, the J gene TRBJ2-1; D unresolved. The CDR3 is made up of 10 amino acids. Germline values: CDR1 SQVTM, CDR2 ANQGSEA. CDR3 nucleotides: TGCAGCGTTGAAGAAGCCGGTCGGGTCTTC. Translated, it gives CSVEEAGRVF.

V and J are TRBV14 and TRBJ1-1; D ambiguous. The V end lost 4 bases, the J end lost 1 base, and 7 bases lay between the germline ends. Germline V gene data show CDR1 as SGHDN and CDR2 as FVKESK. The CDR3 is 13 residues long. The DNA of the CDR3 is TGTGCCAGCAGCCTGCAGGCGAACACTGAAGCTTTCTTT. Encoded protein: CASSLQANTEAFF.

This chain uses TRBV5-1 with TRBJ1-2; TRBD1 agrees at 7 bases. This CDR3 comprises 15 residues. Germline V lookup: CDR1 SGHRS, CDR2 YFSETQ. V was pared by 1 base and J by 8 bases, with 11 bases of the junction left unmatched. Here the CDR3 reads CASSLRTDRAGGYTF. CDR3 nucleotides: TGCGCCAGCAGCTTGAGGACCGACAGGGCAGGGGGCTACACCTTC.

CDR3 nucleotides: TGCGCCAGCAGCTTGTCACAGGGTTCCACCGGGGAGCTGTTTTTT. Amino acids: CASSLSQGSTGELFF. V is TRBV5-1 and J is TRBJ2-2; a weak D match, TRBD1 (6 bases). The V end lost 1 base, the J end lost 4 bases, and 11 bases lay between the germline ends. Germline V gene lookup returns CDR1 SGHRS and CDR2 YFSETQ. The CDR3 loop spans 15 amino acids.

This chain joins TRBV11-3 and TRBJ2-2; D call uncertain. Trimming removed 1 base at V and 3 bases at J, with 12 bases between. Per the germline V gene, CDR1 is SGHNT and CDR2 is YENEEA. The CDR3 length is 16 residues. The CDR3 region is CASSLGDPSDTGELFF. CDR3 in DNA: TGTGCCAGCAGCTTAGGCGATCCTTCGGACACCGGGGAGCTGTTTTTT.

The rearrangement uses TRBV13 and TRBJ1-1, with 9 bases that match TRBD1. The CDR3 is 17 amino acids. Unmatched junction bases numbered 10, after V lost 4 bases and J lost 1 base. Germline V gives CDR1 PRHDT, CDR2 FYEKMQ (reference sequence). The CDR3 bases are TGTGCCAGCAGCTCGACCGGGACAGGGTATGGGAACACTGAAGCTTTCTTT. Amino acid sequence: CASSSTGTGYGNTEAFF.

This sequence joins TRBV19 and TRBJ1-2; D perhaps matches TRBD1 (5 bases). The CDR3 has 14 amino acids. Germline V lookup: CDR1 LNHDA, CDR2 SQIVND (reference sequence). The V and J ends lost 5 bases and 3 bases respectively, with 13 bases between them. In nucleotides, the CDR3 is TGTGCCAGTAGTTCGGACAAAGCCGACTATGGCTACACCTTC. Its translation is CASSSDKADYGYTF.

This chain uses TRBV18 with TRBJ2-5; no clear D gene. The length of the CDR3 is 13 residues. Deletions cut 2 bases from V and 4 bases from J, with 8 bases between. Germline assignment: CDR1 KGHSH and CDR2 LQKENI. CDR3 in amino acids: CASSPGTGETQYF. CDR3 bases: TGTGCCAGCTCACCAGGAACGGGAGAGACCCAGTACTTC. The whole variable domain, remainder taken from reference TRBV18 and TRBJ2-5, is NAGVMQNPRHLVRRRGQEARLRCSPMKGHSHVYWYRQLPEEGLKFMVYLQKENIIDESGMPKERFSAEFPKEGPSILRIQQVVRGDSAAYFCASSPGTGETQYFGPGTRLLVL.

The chain employs TRBV6-2 or TRBV6-3 and TRBJ1-1, with D unresolved. There are 13 residues in the CDR3. The V gene's germline CDR1 is MNHEY and CDR2 SVGEGT. Trimming stripped 6 bases from V and 0 bases from J, with 8 bases between. In DNA, the CDR3 is TGTGCCAGCAGCCGGGCGATGAACACTGAAGCTTTCTTT. Encoded protein: CASSRAMNTEAFF.

This chain links TRBV3-1 (or the pseudogene TRBV3-2) with TRBJ1-4, with 10 bases that match TRBD1. The trim removed 2 bases at V and 7 bases at J, leaving 7 bases unmatched. Germline V CDR1 and CDR2: LGHDT, YNNKEL (reference sequence). There are 16 residues in the CDR3. In nucleotides, the CDR3 is TGTGCCAGCAGCCAACATTCAGGACAGGGGGGTGAAAAACTGTTTTTT. Translation gives CASSQHSGQGGEKLFF.

This clone was counted only a few times. The chain's CDR3 is CASSQSGQGLNTIYF. As DNA, the CDR3 is TGTGCCAGCAGCCAGTCGGGACAGGGCCTAAACACCATATATTTT. The chain joins TRBV5-5 to TRBJ1-3; 9 bases fit TRBD1. V was pared by 4 bases and J by 6 bases, with 8 bases of the junction left unmatched. The germline CDR1 and CDR2 sequences are SGHKS and YYEKEE (reference sequence). This CDR3 is 15 amino acids long.

The chain has TRBV20-1 and TRBJ1-2; 9 bases match TRBD1. There are 13 residues in the CDR3. With V trimmed by 3 bases and J by 3 bases, 2 bases remained unmatched. Per germline, CDR1 DFQATT and CDR2 SNEGSKA (reference sequence). Here the CDR3 reads CSASTGGDYGYTF. DNA for the CDR3: TGCAGTGCTAGTACAGGGGGCGACTATGGCTACACCTTC.

This chain connects TRBV6-5 to TRBJ1-3; D is perhaps TRBD1 (5 bases). V shed 2 bases and J shed 4 bases, with 9 bases lying between them. The CDR3 has 14 amino acids. Germline values: CDR1 MNHEY, CDR2 SVGAGI. In DNA, the CDR3 is TGTGCCAGCAGTTACCACAGGACGGGAAACACCATATATTTT. Protein product: CASSYHRTGNTIYF.